The clone carrying this TCR beta chain has a count of ten or more. TCR beta CDR3 regions were amplified from RNA. A first-round RT-PCR of the TCR CDR3 used the HTBI primer set. MiXCR was run by TCRdb on the multiplex PCR reads, yielding one entry per CDR3 protein. The data hold fewer than 400,000 distinct CDR3 sequences, with about a sixth observed a single time. The data stem from a study of T cells in Graves' hyperthyroidism and ophthalmopathy. The length of the CDR3 is 13 residues. Germline V gene data show CDR1 as SGHVS and CDR2 as FQNEAQ. Deletions cut 5 bases from V and 2 bases from J, with 10 bases between. The PBMCs were taken from about 9.7 ml of fresh peripheral blood.

The sequencing input was blood. The chain links TRBV7-8 to TRBJ2-7; the D is unclear. The receptor's source is a young woman with Graves' hyperthyroidism that later progressed to Graves' ophthalmopathy. In DNA form, the CDR3 reads TGTGCCAGCAGCCCCCCTATAGCCTACGAGCAGTACTTC. It codes for CASSPPIAYEQYF. Together with reference TRBV7-8 and TRBJ2-7, the CDR3 gives the full variable domain: GAGVSQSPRYKVAKRGQDVALRCDPISGHVSLFWYQQALGQGPEFLTYFQNEAQLDKSGLPSDRFFAERPEGSVSTLKIQRTQQEDSAVYLCASSPPIAYEQYFGPGTRLTVT.